What follows is one T cell receptor beta chain and its context. The antigen remains unidentified. The CDR3 length is 15 residues. V was clipped by 2 bases and J by 2 bases, with 13 bases between them. In germline, CDR1 is SGHDN, CDR2 FVKESK. Through a sample-barcoded 5' primer and a J-beta primer mix, a second PCR was run for roughly 6 to 12 cycles. The template-switch adaptor was a 5' adaptor with 12 random nucleotides. It tagged each cDNA molecule. From the 5' RACE reads, TCRdb called clonotypes with MiXCR, one entry per CDR3 protein. The data contain around 1.1 million distinct CDR3 sequences, roughly two fifths of them singletons. The sample comes from a study of blood T cells in healthy people across ages. Study-wide results and limits: Roughly linearly, TCR beta diversity per million T cells fell as age increased. Investigators viewed diversity estimates from one million T cells as underestimates, the study reported. Long-lived donors carried more naive CD4+ cells and greater diversity than aged donors.

This TCR came from a young man in good health. The sequenced sample was blood. The V call is TRBV14, the J call TRBJ2-7; D is possibly TRBD2 (6 bases). CDR3 nucleotides: TGTGCCAGCAGCCAAACAAGCGGGCTCACCTACGAGCAGTACTTC. It specifies CASSQTSGLTYEQYF.